This T cell receptor (beta chain) was observed in a study of blood T cell repertoires in COVID-19. The CDR3 has 16 residues. V trimming: 5 bases; J trimming: 1 base; junction bases outside the gene matches: 2. The germline V gene has CDR1 MNHNY and CDR2 SVGAGI (reference sequence). This table comes from immunoSEQ multiplex PCR, and its TCRdb copy is limited to in-frame clones, with some not included. The data hold around 230,000 clones, with over 70% observed a single time. V usage is TRBV6-6 and J usage is TRBJ2-3; 14 nucleotides align to TRBD2. The origin of this receptor is a woman older than 75 with acute or convalescent COVID-19. The sequenced sample was peripheral blood. The CDR3 DNA sequence: TGTGCCAGCAGTCGGGGACTAGCGGGGGGCACAGATACGCAGTATTTT. Translating gives CASSRGLAGGTDTQYF.